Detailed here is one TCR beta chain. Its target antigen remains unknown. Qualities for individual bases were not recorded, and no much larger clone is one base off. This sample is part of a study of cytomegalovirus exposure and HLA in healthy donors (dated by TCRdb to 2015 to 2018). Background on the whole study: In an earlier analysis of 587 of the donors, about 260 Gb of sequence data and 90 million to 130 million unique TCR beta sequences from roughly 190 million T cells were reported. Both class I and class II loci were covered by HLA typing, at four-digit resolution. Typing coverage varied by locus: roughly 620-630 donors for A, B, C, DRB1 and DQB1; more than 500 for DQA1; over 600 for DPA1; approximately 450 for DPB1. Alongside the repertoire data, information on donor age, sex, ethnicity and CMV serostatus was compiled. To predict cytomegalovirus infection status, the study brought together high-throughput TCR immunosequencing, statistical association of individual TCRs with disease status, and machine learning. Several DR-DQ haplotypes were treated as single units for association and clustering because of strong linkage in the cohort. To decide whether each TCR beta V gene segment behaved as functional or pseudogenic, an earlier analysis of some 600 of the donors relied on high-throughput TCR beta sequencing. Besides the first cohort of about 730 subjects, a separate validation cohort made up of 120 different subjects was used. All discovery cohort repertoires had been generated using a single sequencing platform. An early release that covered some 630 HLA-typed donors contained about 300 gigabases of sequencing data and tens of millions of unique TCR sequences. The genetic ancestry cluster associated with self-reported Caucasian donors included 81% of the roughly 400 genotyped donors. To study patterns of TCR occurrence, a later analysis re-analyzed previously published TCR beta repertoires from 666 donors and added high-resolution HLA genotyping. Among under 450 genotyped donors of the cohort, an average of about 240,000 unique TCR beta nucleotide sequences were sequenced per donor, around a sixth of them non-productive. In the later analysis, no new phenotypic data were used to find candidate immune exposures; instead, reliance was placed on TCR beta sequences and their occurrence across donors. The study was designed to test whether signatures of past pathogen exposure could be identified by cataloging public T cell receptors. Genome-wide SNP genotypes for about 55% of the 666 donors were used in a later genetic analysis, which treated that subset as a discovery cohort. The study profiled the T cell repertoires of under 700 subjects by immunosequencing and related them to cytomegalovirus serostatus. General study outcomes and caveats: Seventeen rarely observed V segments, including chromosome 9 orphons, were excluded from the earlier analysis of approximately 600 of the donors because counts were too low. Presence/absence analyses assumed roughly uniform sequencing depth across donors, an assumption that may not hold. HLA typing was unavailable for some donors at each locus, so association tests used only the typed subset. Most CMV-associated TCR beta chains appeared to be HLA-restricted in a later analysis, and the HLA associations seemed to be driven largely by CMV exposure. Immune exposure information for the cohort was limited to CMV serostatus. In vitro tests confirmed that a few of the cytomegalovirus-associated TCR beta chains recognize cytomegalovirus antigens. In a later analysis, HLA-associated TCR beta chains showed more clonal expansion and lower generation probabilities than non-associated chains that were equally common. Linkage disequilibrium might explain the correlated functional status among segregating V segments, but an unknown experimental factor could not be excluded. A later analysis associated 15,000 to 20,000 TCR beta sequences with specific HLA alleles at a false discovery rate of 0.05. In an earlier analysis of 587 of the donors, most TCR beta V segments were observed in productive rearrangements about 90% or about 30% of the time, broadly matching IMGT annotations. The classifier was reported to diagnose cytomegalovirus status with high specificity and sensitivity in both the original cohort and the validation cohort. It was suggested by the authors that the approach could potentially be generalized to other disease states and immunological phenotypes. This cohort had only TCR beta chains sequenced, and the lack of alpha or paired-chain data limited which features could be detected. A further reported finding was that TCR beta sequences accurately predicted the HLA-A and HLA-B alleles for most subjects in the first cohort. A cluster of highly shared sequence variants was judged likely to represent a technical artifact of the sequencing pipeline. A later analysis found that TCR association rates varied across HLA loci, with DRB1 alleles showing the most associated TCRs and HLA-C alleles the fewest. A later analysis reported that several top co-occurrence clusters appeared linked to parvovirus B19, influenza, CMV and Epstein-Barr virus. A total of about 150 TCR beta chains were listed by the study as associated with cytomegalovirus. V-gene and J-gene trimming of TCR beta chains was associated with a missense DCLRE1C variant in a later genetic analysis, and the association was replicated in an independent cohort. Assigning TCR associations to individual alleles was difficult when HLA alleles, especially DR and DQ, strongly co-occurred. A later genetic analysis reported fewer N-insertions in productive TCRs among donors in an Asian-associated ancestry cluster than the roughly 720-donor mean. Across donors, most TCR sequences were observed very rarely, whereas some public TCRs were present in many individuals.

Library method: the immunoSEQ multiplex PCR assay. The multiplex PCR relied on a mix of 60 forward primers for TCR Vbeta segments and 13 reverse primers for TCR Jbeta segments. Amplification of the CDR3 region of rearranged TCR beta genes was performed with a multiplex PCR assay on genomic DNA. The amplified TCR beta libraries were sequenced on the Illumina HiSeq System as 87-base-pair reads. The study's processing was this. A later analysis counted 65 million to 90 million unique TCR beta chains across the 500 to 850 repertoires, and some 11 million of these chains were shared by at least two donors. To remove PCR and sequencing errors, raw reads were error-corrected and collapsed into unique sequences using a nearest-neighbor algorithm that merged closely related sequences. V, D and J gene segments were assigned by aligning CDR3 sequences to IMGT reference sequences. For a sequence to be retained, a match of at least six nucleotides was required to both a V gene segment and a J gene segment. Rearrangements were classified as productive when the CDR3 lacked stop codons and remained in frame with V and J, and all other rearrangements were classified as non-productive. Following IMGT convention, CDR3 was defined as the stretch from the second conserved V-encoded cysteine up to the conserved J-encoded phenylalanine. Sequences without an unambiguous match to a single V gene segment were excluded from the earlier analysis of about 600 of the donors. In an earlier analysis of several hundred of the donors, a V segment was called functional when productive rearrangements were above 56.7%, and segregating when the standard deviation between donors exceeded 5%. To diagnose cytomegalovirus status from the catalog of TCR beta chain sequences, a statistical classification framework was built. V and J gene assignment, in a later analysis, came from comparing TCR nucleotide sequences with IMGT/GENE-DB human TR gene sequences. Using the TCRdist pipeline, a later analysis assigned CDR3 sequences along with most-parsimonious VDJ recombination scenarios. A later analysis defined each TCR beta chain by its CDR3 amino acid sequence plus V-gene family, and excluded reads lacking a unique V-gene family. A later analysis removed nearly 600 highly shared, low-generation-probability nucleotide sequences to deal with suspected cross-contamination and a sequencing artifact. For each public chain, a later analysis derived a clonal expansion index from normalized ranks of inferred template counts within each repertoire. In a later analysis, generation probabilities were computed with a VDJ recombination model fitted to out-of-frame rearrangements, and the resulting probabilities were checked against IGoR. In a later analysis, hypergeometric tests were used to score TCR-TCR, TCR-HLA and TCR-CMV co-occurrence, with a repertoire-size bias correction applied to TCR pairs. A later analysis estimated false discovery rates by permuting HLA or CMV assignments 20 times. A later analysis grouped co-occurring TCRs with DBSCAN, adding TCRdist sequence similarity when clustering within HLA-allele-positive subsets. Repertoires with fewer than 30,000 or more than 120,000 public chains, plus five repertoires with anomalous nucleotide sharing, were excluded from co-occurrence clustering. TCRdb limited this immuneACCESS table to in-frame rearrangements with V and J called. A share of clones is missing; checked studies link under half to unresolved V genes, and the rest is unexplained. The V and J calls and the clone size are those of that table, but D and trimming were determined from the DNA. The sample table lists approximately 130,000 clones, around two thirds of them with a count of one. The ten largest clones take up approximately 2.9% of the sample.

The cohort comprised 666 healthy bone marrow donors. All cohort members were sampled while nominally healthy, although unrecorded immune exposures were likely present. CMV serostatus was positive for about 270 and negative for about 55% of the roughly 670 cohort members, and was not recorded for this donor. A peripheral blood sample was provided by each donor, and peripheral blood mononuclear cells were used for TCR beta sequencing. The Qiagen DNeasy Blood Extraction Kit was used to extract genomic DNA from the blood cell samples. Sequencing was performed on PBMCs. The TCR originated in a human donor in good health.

In nucleotide form, the sequence is TGTGCCAGCAGCAATAGCGGGGGGAGGTACAATGAGCAGTTCTTC. Its coded protein is CASSNSGGRYNEQFF. The rearrangement joined TRBV7-2 to TRBJ2-1, with 10 bases matching TRBD2. Its CDR3 holds 15 amino acids, cysteine through phenylalanine. Left in the record is the CDR3 DNA by itself, 45 bases read in frame from the first base. Trimmed from V: 5 bases; trimmed from J: 4 bases; junction bases lacking a gene match: 5. The germline V gene provides CDR1 SGHTA and CDR2 FQGNSA. Extended through the reference TRBV7-2 and TRBJ2-1 proteins, this CDR3 yields the full variable domain: GAGVSQSPSNKVTEKGKDVELRCDPISGHTALYWYRQSLGQGLEFLIYFQGNSAPDKSGLPSDRFSAERTGGSVSTLTIQRTQQEDSAVYLCASSNSGGRYNEQFFGPGTRLTVL.